A single sample gave rise to the 18 T cell receptor beta chains below, sequenced in a study of CD4 T cells in relation to SARS-CoV-2 and coronaviruses. TCRdb keeps only in-frame clones here, not all; method: immunoSEQ multiplex PCR. The data contain 18,000 or so clones, almost 80% of them seen just once; the ten biggest clones take up roughly 19%. The unexposed donors gave CD4+ T cells in about 2011-2018, prior to COVID-19. Isolation of CD4+ T cells took place after approximately eleven days in culture. Their target antigens are unknown. Sequenced: CD4+ T cells from PBMCs, cultured in vitro. The receptors here all came from a human donor in good health.

This chain links TRBV5-4 with TRBJ2-1, with TRBD2 matching over 10 bases. Trimming cost V 4 bases and J 4 bases; bases outside gene matches: 5. CDR1 SGHNT and CDR2 YYREEE come from the germline V gene (reference sequence). The CDR3 is made up of 15 amino acids. Here the CDR3 reads CASSQTSGKYNEQFF. CDR3 sequence (DNA): TGTGCCAGCAGCCAAACTAGCGGGAAATACAATGAGCAGTTCTTC.

CDR3 in DNA: TGTGCCAGCAGCGGCCCGGCGGGAGGATACAATGAGCAGTTCTTC. Amino acids: CASSGPAGGYNEQFF. The gene calls are TRBV2 and TRBJ2-1, with 8 bases matching TRBD2. Germline V gene data show CDR1 as SNHLY and CDR2 as FYNNEI. The CDR3 is 15 amino acids. V shed 6 bases, J shed 4 bases, and the junction held 8 bases outside the gene matches.

This chain connects TRBV5-4 to TRBJ2-3, with TRBD2 identical over 7 bases. The V and J ends lost 0 bases and 4 bases, in that order; junction bases with no gene match: 11. CDR3 length: 17 residues. Germline values: CDR1 SGHNT, CDR2 YYREEE (reference sequence). CDR3 bases: TGTGCCAGCAGCTTGGGACAAACGCGGGGGTGGGCAGATACGCAGTATTTT. Protein sequence: CASSLGQTRGWADTQYF.

This chain uses TRBV9 with TRBJ2-1; no clear D gene. V was pared by 0 bases and J by 7 bases, with 5 bases between. The CDR3 consists of 12 residues. Per germline, CDR1 SGDLS and CDR2 YYNGEE. CDR3 DNA sequence: TGTGCCAGCAGCGTAGAGTTTAATGAGCAGTTCTTC. It is translated as CASSVEFNEQFF.

V usage is TRBV30 and J usage is TRBJ2-4; no definite D call. CDR3 length: 17 residues. V shed 1 base and J shed 7 bases, with 23 bases lying between them. Germline CDR1 reads GTSNPN; CDR2 reads SVGIG (reference sequence). The CDR3 bases are TGTGCCTGGAGTGCCACGAAGGGCCCTCTTATGGGGAACATTCAGTACTTC. The encoded protein is CAWSATKGPLMGNIQYF.

The chain joins TRBV5-1 to TRBJ1-1; TRBD1 matches at 11 bases. This CDR3 spans 14 amino acids. Germline-derived CDR1 and CDR2 are SGHRS and YFSETQ. Unmatched junction bases numbered 2, after V lost 5 bases and J lost 2 bases. This CDR3 reads CASSGTGGNTEAFF. CDR3 in DNA: TGCGCCAGCAGTGGGACAGGGGGAAACACTGAAGCTTTCTTT. Full variable domain (missing parts from reference TRBV5-1 and TRBJ1-1): KAGVTQTPRYLIKTRGQQVTLSCSPISGHRSVSWYQQTPGQGLQFLFEYFSETQRNKGNFPGRFSGRQFSNSRSEMNVSTLELGDSALYLCASSGTGGNTEAFFGQGTRLTVV.

This clone was observed a single time. J is TRBJ2-2 and V is TRBV2; either TRBD1 or TRBD2 may fit D (5 bases each). Germline V gives CDR1 SNHLY, CDR2 FYNNEI. The CDR3 sequence is 19 residues long. V was cut by 3 bases and J by 5 bases, with 25 bases left in between. CDR3 loop: CASSEGLPVWGSWTGELFF. For the CDR3, the DNA is TGTGCCAGCAGTGAGGGGCTTCCGGTTTGGGGGTCGTGGACCGGGGAGCTGTTTTTT.

This chain connects TRBV7-2 to TRBJ2-1, with D hard to call. The germline V gene encodes CDR1 SGHTA and CDR2 FQGNSA. Trimming took 1 base from V and 7 from J, leaving 5 bases between them. The CDR3 is made up of 12 amino acids. In DNA, the CDR3 is TGTGCCAGCAGCTTAGGCGTAAATGAGCAGTTCTTC. Amino acids: CASSLGVNEQFF.

The chain uses TRBV23-1 and TRBJ2-5; D might be TRBD2 (6 bases). TRBV23-1 is reported as an ORF; its role is uncertain. The CDR3 length is 17 residues. V was pared by 4 bases and J by 4 bases, with 22 bases between. CDR3 region: CASSPPAGQGGGETQYF. The CDR3 DNA reads TGCGCCAGCAGTCCTCCGGCCGGGCAGGGAGGAGGAGAGACCCAGTACTTC.

V and J are TRBV13 and TRBJ2-7; TRBD2 matches 8 bases. CDR1 is PRHDT, CDR2 FYEKMQ, per germline (reference sequence). The V and J ends lost 4 bases and 5 bases, in that order; junction bases with no gene match: 13. CDR3 length: 16 amino acids. CDR3 loop: CASSSLGAGEVDEQYF. CDR3 DNA sequence: TGTGCCAGCAGCTCCTTGGGAGCGGGAGAGGTGGACGAGCAGTACTTC. Using reference TRBV13 and TRBJ2-7 for the parts outside the CDR3, the full variable domain is AAGVIQSPRHLIKEKRETATLKCYPIPRHDTVYWYQQGPGQDPQFLISFYEKMQSDKGSIPDRFSAQQFSDYHSELNMSSLELGDSALYFCASSSLGAGEVDEQYFGPGTRLTVT.

This clone was recorded once. The CDR3 bases are TGTGCCAGCAGCCAAGTCTCGGGTTTCCAGCAGTACTTC. Encoded protein: CASSQVSGFQQYF. The rearrangement joins TRBV3-1 (or the pseudogene TRBV3-2) to TRBJ2-7, with D unclear. In germline, CDR1 is LGHDT, CDR2 YNNKEL (reference sequence). The CDR3 covers 13 residues. V lost 1 base and J 8 bases, leaving 12 bases between the germline ends.

The rearrangement uses TRBV6-5 and TRBJ1-5, with D perhaps TRBD1 (5 bases). V lost 6 bases, J lost 2 bases, and 14 bases lay in between. The CDR3 consists of 15 residues. Per germline, CDR1 MNHEY and CDR2 SVGAGI. The CDR3 nucleotides are TGTGCCAGCAGGAGAGTGGGGGTGGGCAATCAGCCCCAGCATTTT. Its protein is CASRRVGVGNQPQHF.

The chain combines TRBV14 with TRBJ2-7; 10 positions agree with TRBD1. The CDR3 extends over 15 amino acids. J gave up 2 bases and V 4 bases, and 5 bases lay outside the gene matches. Germline assignment: CDR1 SGHDN and CDR2 FVKESK. The CDR3 loop reads CASSRGQGLTYEQYF. The CDR3 coding sequence is TGTGCCAGCAGCCGGGGACAGGGGTTAACCTACGAGCAGTACTTC.

This clone appeared once. This chain links TRBV5-1 with TRBJ2-7; D unclear. V lost 0 bases and J lost 0, with 7 bases in between. Germline V gene data show CDR1 as SGHRS and CDR2 as YFSETQ. This CDR3 spans 14 amino acids. This CDR3 reads CASSLDGYSYEQYF. Here the CDR3 DNA reads TGCGCCAGCAGCTTGGACGGGTACTCCTACGAGCAGTACTTC.

The chain combines TRBV2 with TRBJ2-1; 16 bases agree with TRBD2. With V trimmed by 7 bases and J by 9 bases, 3 bases remained unmatched. The V gene's germline CDR1 is SNHLY and CDR2 FYNNEI. This CDR3 is built from 14 residues. CDR3: CASMGTSGRGEQFF. Here the CDR3 DNA reads TGTGCCAGCATGGGGACTAGCGGGAGGGGTGAGCAGTTCTTC.

The CDR3 is CASSQEAKRVWAFF. In DNA, the CDR3 is TGCGCCAGCAGCCAAGAAGCTAAGAGAGTCTGGGCTTTCTTT. The chain has TRBV4-1 and TRBJ1-1; D is unclear. CDR3 length: 14 residues. The V gene's germline CDR1 is MGHRA and CDR2 YSYEKL. Trimming took off 0 bases at V and 11 bases at J, with 16 bases between the two ends.

The chain couples TRBV27 to TRBJ2-7, with 8 bases fitting TRBD1. Unmatched junction bases numbered 9, after V lost 5 bases and J lost 6 bases. This CDR3 has 14 residues. CDR1 MNHEY and CDR2 SMNVEV come from the germline V gene (reference sequence). This chain's CDR3 is CASSLTGVSLEQYF. CDR3 DNA sequence: TGTGCCAGCAGTCTGACAGGGGTCTCCCTCGAGCAGTACTTC.

V is TRBV11-3 and J is TRBJ2-3; possibly TRBD1 for D (5 bases). The ends were cut back, 5 bases at V and 4 bases at J, with 7 bases in the middle. Germline V gene data show CDR1 as SGHNT and CDR2 as YENEEA. The CDR3 has 12 residues. CDR3 region: CASSPGSDTQYF. CDR3 bases: TGTGCCAGCAGCCCAGGGTCAGATACGCAGTATTTT.